This T cell receptor (beta chain) was captured by sequencing in a study of Tregs in tolerant kidney transplant recipients. The nonmyeloablative bone marrow transplants came from related graft donors, with transient mixed chimerism. Points on this clone: What it binds is not known.

Sequencing was performed with immunoSEQ multiplex PCR; in TCRdb, only in-frame clones are kept and a portion is missing. Its listing shows approximately 30,000 clones. Points from the study as a whole: Biological reproducibility was not directly addressed, but technical replication error appeared minimal. Tregs expanded with activated donor B cells seemed most donor-specific. Validation in larger populations is needed because few patients were studied. Some patients' samples used different primers over time, so nucleotide sequences weren't comparable.

The specimen was CD4+ T cells from blood (PBMCs), collected 24 months after the transplant. The clonotype comes from a human patient who received a combined kidney and bone marrow transplant. The graft donor may account for some of the T cells.

The CDR3 bases that were read are TGCGCCAGCAGTCATTCCCAAAGTCAGTACCAAGAGACC. It yields the protein CASSHSQSQYQET. The entire CDR3 reads CASSHSQSQYQETQYF. V is TRBV23-1 and J is TRBJ2-5; D uncertain. The read finishes 3 residues shy of the CDR3 end, and the germline J gene is used to complete it. TRBV23-1 is an open reading frame whose function is uncertain. The CDR3 spans 16 residues. With 3 bases removed from V and 0 bases from J, the gap between germline ends came to 14 bases.